This T cell receptor beta chain emerged from a study of OX40 agonist ivuxolimab in advanced cancers. Background on the whole study: Ivuxolimab was an agonistic, fully human IgG2 monoclonal antibody directed against OX40 (CD134), a costimulatory receptor. Intravenous ivuxolimab was administered to patients every 2 weeks at six dose levels: 0.01, 0.1, 0.3, 1.5, 3 and 10 mg/kg. Among the 50 to 55 dose-escalation patients, around 20 had hepatocellular carcinoma, around 15 melanoma, 9 renal cell carcinoma and 9 head and neck cancer. The dose-escalation cohort was roughly 87% male with a mean age of approximately 59 years, ranging from about 20 to 80. Patients were allowed to have had prior anti-PD-1, anti-PD-L1 or anti-CTLA-4 therapy, and more than 35% of the dose-escalation patients had been treated with checkpoint inhibitors. Partial responses were achieved by three dose-escalation patients, of whom one had hepatocellular carcinoma and two had cutaneous melanoma. Peripheral TCRbeta sequencing was intended to test whether TCR sequence diversity was altered and clonal T-cell expansion was caused by ivuxolimab. The monotherapy dose-escalation portion (N = 52 patients) of the phase I ivuxolimab trial is reported in the paper. General findings and caveats noted by the study authors: At doses from 0.1 to 3.0 mg/kg, clonal expansion was seen in both CD4+ and CD8+ blood T cells between baseline and week 6. Low levels of normalized T-cell clonal expansion were also seen in some nonresponding patients. Antigen specificity was not determined for the clonally expanded peripheral T cells. On average, CD8+ T cells showed more expanded clones than CD4+ T cells after ivuxolimab. In partial responders in the 0.1-3.0 mg/kg groups, normalized peripheral clonal expansion was found to be among the lowest, especially among CD8+ T cells.

Patients with autoimmune disease history or receiving systemic immunosuppression were excluded from the trial. Peripheral blood for TCR sequencing was drawn from every dose cohort at baseline, at cycle 4 day 1 and at cycle 7 day 1. The samples were drawn from a first-in-human, open-label, multicenter phase I dose-escalation trial of ivuxolimab. Adults with locally advanced or metastatic melanoma, renal cell carcinoma, hepatocellular carcinoma or head and neck squamous cell carcinoma were enrolled in the trial. Before TCR sequencing, CD4+ and CD8+ T cells were separately sorted from peripheral blood. Trimming at the junction amounts to 1 base on V and 4 bases on J, and the germline ends lie 13 bases apart. The CDR3 goes from the cysteine to the phenylalanine over 15 residues. Kept here is only the CDR3 DNA, which spans 45 bases and is read in frame from base 1. The germline V gene (reference sequence) provides CDR1 SGHAT and CDR2 FQDESV.

As concerns this clone: The clone's antigen remains unknown. Base-call qualities are not available, and no considerably larger clone is one nucleotide away.

To sequence the TCRbeta CDR3 region, genomic DNA was isolated from the sorted cells. TCRbeta CDR3 regions were sequenced using the immunoSEQ Assay. TCRdb took over this immuneACCESS table, retaining in-frame rearrangements with V and J assigned. Such tables are incomplete; in checked studies, under half of the missing clones stem from an unresolved V gene, and the remainder is unexplained. For this sample the table gives about 26,000 clones, of which around nine tenths were detected only once. About 19% of the sample is held by the ten biggest clonotypes. The clonotype originates from an adult with an advanced solid tumor such as melanoma, head and neck, liver or kidney cancer. The sequence links TRBV11-1 to TRBJ2-5; TRBD2 could be the D gene, as 6 bases match. The sequencing used CD4+ or CD8+ T cells sorted from blood, collected in a trial of the OX40 agonist ivuxolimab. The DNA sequence reads TGTGCCAGCAGCTTAGGGGGGGACGGAATAGAGACCCAGTACTTC. Translated, it reads CASSLGGDGIETQYF. Reference TRBV11-1 and TRBJ2-5 proteins supply the regions before and after the CDR3; the full variable domain is: EAEVAQSPRYKITEKSQAVAFWCDPISGHATLYWYRQILGQGPELLVQFQDESVVDDSQLPKDRFSAERLKGVDSTLKIQPAELGDSAMYLCASSLGGDGIETQYFGPGTRLLVL.